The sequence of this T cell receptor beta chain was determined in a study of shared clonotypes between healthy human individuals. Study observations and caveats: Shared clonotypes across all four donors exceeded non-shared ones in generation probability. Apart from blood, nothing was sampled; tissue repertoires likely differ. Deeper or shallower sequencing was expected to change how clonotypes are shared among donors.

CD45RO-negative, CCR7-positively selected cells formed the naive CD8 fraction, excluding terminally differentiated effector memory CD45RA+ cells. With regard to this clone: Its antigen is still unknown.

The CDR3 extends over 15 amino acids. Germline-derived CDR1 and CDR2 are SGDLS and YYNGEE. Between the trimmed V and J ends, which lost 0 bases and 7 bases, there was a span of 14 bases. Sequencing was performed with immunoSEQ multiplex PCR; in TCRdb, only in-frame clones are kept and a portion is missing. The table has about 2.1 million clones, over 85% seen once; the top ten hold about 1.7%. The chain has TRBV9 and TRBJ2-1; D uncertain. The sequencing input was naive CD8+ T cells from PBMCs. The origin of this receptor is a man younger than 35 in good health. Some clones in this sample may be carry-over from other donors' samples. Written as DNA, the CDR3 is TGTGCCAGCAGCGTAGACCCCACTATGGGGAATGAGCAGTTCTTC. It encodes CASSVDPTMGNEQFF.